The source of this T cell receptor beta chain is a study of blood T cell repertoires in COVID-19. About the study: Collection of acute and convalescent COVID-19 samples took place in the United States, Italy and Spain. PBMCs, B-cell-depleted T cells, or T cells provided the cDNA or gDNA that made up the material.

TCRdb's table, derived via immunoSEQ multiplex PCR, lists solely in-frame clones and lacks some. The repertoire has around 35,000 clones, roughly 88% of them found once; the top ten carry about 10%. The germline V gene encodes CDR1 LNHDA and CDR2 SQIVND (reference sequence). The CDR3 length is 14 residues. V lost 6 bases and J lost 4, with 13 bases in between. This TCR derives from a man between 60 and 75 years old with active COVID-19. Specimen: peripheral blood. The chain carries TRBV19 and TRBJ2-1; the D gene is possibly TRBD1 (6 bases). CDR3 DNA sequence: TGTGCCAGTAGCCACGGACAGACTTACAATGAGCAGTTCTTC. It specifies CASSHGQTYNEQFF.